This T cell receptor (beta chain) was found in a study of cytomegalovirus exposure and HLA in healthy donors. Study outcomes and limitations: Among TCR sequences, most were rare, though some public TCRs appeared in many donors. In a later analysis, TCR beta V- and J-gene trimming showed a link to a missense DCLRE1C variant.

After removal of 5 bases from V and 0 bases from J, the junction contained 8 bases not matched to a gene. CDR3 length: 15 residues. CDR1 and CDR2 from the germline V gene are GTSNPN and SVGIG (reference sequence). Notes on this clone: Its antigen is as yet unknown.

The study ran its PCR with 60 Vbeta and 13 Jbeta primers. The method was immunoSEQ multiplex PCR; TCRdb's version includes in-frame clones alone and lacks a portion of them. The sample holds 99,000 or so clones, about four fifths seen once. The clonotype originates from a man aged 35-49 years in good health and CMV-seronegative. The sequencing input was PBMCs. V usage is TRBV30 and J usage is TRBJ2-3, with 7 bases lining up with TRBD2. The CDR3, as DNA: TGTGCCTGGGAGGGCGGGAGTGGAAGCACAGATACGCAGTATTTT. It encodes CAWEGGSGSTDTQYF.